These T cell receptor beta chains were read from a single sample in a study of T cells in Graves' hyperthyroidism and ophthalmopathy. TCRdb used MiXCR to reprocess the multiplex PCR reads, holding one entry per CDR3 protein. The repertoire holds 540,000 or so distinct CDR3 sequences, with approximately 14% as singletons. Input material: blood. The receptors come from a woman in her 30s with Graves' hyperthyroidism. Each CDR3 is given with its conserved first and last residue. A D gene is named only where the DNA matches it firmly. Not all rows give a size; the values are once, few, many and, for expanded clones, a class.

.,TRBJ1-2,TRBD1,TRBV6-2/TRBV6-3,CASSSNAGTALSVGYTF,TGTGCCAGCAGTTCAAATGCCGGGACAGCTCTCTCCGTTGGCTACACCTTC
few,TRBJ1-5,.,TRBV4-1,CASSQEEGAGVNQPQHF,TGCGCCAGCAGCCAAGAAGAAGGTGCAGGGGTGAATCAGCCCCAGCATTTT
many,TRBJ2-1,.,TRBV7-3,CASSSGLQGNEQFF,TGTGCCAGCAGCTCGGGACTTCAAGGCAATGAGCAGTTCTTC
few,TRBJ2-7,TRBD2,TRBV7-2,CASSPGLAGKEQYF,TGTGCCAGCAGCCCGGGACTAGCGGGGAAAGAGCAGTACTTC
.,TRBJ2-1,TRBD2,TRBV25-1,CASTASGDPHNEQFF,TGTGCCAGCACGGCTAGCGGCGACCCTCACAATGAGCAGTTCTTC
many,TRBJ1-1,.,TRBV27,CASSLLRVTEAFF,TGTGCCAGCAGTTTGCTGAGGGTTACTGAAGCTTTCTTT
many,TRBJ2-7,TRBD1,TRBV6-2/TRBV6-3,CASRPTGKSSYEQYF,TGTGCCAGCAGGCCGACAGGGAAAAGCTCCTACGAGCAGTACTTC
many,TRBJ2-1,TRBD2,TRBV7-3,CASSSTGGTSYNEQFF,TGTGCCAGCAGCTCAACCGGCGGGACTAGTTATAACGAGCAGTTCTTC
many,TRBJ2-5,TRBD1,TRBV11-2,CASSPGQGGETQYF,TGTGCCAGCAGCCCGGGACAGGGAGGAGAGACCCAGTACTTC
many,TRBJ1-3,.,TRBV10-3,CAIRVAGSGNTIYF,TGTGCCATCAGGGTCGCGGGGTCTGGAAACACCATATATTTT
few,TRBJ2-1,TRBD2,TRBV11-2,CASSPGLAGEGFGEQFF,TGTGCCAGCAGCCCTGGACTAGCGGGAGAGGGGTTCGGTGAGCAGTTCTTC
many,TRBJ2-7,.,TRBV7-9,CASSLVDRHDEQYF,TGTGCCAGCAGCTTAGTGGACCGCCACGACGAGCAGTACTTC
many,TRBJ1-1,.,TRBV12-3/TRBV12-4,CASSPGEENTEAFF,TGTGCCAGCAGTCCAGGGGAGGAGAACACTGAAGCTTTCTTT
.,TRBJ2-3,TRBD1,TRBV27,CASSQGAPADTQYF,TGTGCCAGCTCTCAGGGGGCGCCGGCAGATACGCAGTATTTT
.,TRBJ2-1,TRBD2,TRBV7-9,CASSLPGGGYEQFF,TGTGCCAGCAGCTTACCGGGAGGCGGTTATGAGCAGTTCTTC
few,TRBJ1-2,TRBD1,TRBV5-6,CASSLRQGNGYTF,TGTGCCAGCAGCTTGCGACAGGGGAATGGCTACACCTTC
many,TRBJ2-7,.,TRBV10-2,CASGDQSSLSYEQYF,TGCGCCAGCGGCGATCAGTCGTCTCTCTCCTACGAGCAGTACTTC
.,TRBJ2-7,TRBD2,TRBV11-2,CASSLDAQTSLDEQYF,TGTGCCAGCAGCTTAGACGCACAGACTAGCCTAGACGAGCAGTACTTC
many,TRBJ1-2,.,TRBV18,CASSPRDSYGYTF,TGTGCCAGCTCACCACGGGACTCCTATGGCTACACCTTC
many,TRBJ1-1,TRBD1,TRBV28,CASLRGPGQGRYTEAFF,TGTGCCAGCCTAAGGGGCCCGGGACAGGGGCGCTACACTGAAGCTTTCTTT
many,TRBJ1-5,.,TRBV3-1,CASSQGAGIGQPQHF,TGTGCCAGCAGCCAGGGGGCGGGGATAGGTCAGCCCCAGCATTTT
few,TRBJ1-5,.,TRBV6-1,CASNRLGTDNQPQHF,TGTGCCAGCAATAGGTTAGGGACGGATAATCAGCCCCAGCATTTT
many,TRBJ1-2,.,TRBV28,CASRLTPGEVANGYTF,TGTGCCAGCAGACTAACCCCGGGCGAGGTGGCGAATGGCTACACCTTC
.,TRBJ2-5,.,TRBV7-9,CASSLPSPGLYF,TGTGCCAGCAGCTTACCCTCACCGGGACTCTACTTC
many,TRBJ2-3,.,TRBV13,CASSSRGRSDTQYF,TGTGCCAGCAGCTCTCGGGGTAGGTCAGATACGCAGTATTTT
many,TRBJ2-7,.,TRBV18,CASSAVPAYEQYF,TGTGCCAGCTCAGCCGTCCCGGCCTACGAGCAGTACTTC
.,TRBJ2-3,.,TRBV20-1,CGARGVIIAGTDTQYF,TGCGGTGCTAGGGGGGTGATAATAGCCGGCACAGATACGCAGTATTTT
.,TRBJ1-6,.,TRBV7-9,CASSLVPESPLHF,TGTGCCAGCAGCTTAGTCCCCGAGTCGCCCCTCCACTTT
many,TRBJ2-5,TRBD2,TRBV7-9,CASSELAGVGQETQYF,TGTGCCAGCAGCGAACTAGCGGGAGTCGGTCAAGAGACCCAGTACTTC
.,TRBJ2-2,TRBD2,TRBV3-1,CASSQWTSGSNTGELFF,TGTGCCAGCAGCCAATGGACTAGCGGTTCGAACACCGGGGAGCTGTTTTTT
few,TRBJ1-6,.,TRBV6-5,CASSYSGEGYPLHF,TGTGCCAGCAGTTACTCGGGGGAGGGTTATCCCCTCCACTTT
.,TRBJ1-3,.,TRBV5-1,CASSPGWAAGNTIYF,TGCGCCAGCAGCCCCGGTTGGGCCGCTGGAAACACCATATATTTT
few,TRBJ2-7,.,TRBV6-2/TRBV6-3,CASSYSIRELSYEQYF,TGTGCCAGCAGTTACTCCATACGGGAGCTGTCCTACGAGCAGTACTTC
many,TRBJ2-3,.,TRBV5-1,CASSPAGGTDTQYF,TGCGCCAGCAGCCCGGCCGGGGGAACAGATACGCAGTATTTT
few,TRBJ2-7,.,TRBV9,CASSMRGSQYEQYF,TGTGCCAGCAGCATGCGGGGATCACAATACGAGCAGTACTTC
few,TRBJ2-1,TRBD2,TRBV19,CASGTSGRGSNEQFF,TGTGCCAGTGGGACTAGCGGGAGAGGGAGCAATGAGCAGTTCTTC
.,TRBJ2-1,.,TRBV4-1,CASSQDGGTYYNEQFF,TGCGCCAGCAGCCAAGATGGCGGGACCTACTACAATGAGCAGTTCTTC
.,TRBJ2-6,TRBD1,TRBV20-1,CSARGAGTAVEANVLTF,TGCAGTGCTAGAGGTGCCGGGACAGCGGTTGAGGCCAACGTCCTGACTTTC
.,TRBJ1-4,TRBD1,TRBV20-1,CSAIKAGTGSEKLFF,TGCAGTGCGATTAAAGCCGGGACAGGGTCTGAAAAACTGTTTTTT
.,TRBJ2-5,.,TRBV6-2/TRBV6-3,CASGIGQSQETQYF,TGTGCCAGCGGAATAGGACAGTCCCAAGAGACCCAGTACTTC